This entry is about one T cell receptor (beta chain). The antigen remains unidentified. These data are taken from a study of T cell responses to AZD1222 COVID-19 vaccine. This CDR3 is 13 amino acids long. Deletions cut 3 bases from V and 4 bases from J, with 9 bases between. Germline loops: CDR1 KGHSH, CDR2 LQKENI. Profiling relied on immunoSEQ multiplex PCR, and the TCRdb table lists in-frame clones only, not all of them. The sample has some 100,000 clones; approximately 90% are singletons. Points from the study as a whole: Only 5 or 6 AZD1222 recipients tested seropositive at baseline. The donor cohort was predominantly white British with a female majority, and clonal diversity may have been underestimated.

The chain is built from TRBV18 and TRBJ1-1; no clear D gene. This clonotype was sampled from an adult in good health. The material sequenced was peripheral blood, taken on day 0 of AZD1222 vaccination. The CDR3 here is CASSPREGTEAFF. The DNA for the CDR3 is TGTGCCAGCTCACCGAGGGAGGGCACTGAAGCTTTCTTT.